This TCR beta chain was identified during a study of blood T cell repertoires in COVID-19 (dated by TCRdb to 2018 to 2020). Describing the broader study: Samples covering the acute and convalescent phases of COVID-19 were provided by collaborators in the United States, Italy and Spain. The prospective study material was composed of cDNA or gDNA derived from T cells, B-cell-depleted T cells, or PBMCs. The dataset comprised deeply sampled blood TCRbeta repertoires from subjects exposed to, actively infected with, or recovered from COVID-19. A freely available public database, intended as a resource for researchers studying the immune response to SARS-CoV-2, is where the repertoires were released. The samples were drawn from two sources: the first 160 participants of the ongoing ImmuneRACE study, and over 1,000 subjects contributed by 6 global collaborators. Sample metadata almost always included a de-identified subject ID, COVID-19 status, age in years and sex. HLA class I and class II types, where available, came from metadata supplied by the sample provider rather than from assay-based typing. Overall study results and their limits: The quantity of clinical and demographic metadata differed by source and by participant and was supplied without curation.

Ends trimmed: V by 0 bases, J by 7 bases; bases unmatched to a gene: 5. The germline V gene sets CDR1 to SGHRS and CDR2 to YFSETQ. The CDR3 sequence holds 15 residues, the cysteine and phenylalanine included. The entry retains the CDR3 DNA only, 45 bases that are in frame from base 1. TCRbeta CDR3 regions were amplified from genomic DNA using the immunoSEQ Assay, a bias-controlled multiplex PCR. On the authors' methods: Nucleated cell counts per sample were estimated from amplification of reference gene primers within the assay. To quantify the absolute abundance of each unique TCRbeta CDR3 rearrangement, sequence reads were collapsed and filtered. For each sample, productive Simpson clonality was calculated as the square root of Simpson's diversity index over productive rearrangements. Held by TCRdb, this immuneACCESS table contains in-frame sequences only and omits some clones. Under half of the omission traces to an unresolved V gene where checked; the cause of the rest is unknown. The V and J calls and clone size were taken over from that table, and D and trimming were inferred from the DNA. The sample includes about 270,000 clones, with around nine tenths observed a single time. 1.9% of the sample comes from the top ten.

In regard to this clone: Its antigen is currently not known. No base qualities exist here, and no much larger clone lies one base off it. Additional DNA sequences in this sample encode the identical CDR3.

Enrolling through a virtual design, the prospective study's participants ranged in age from roughly 18 to 100 years and lived across roughly 24 United States geographic areas. To assign participants to cohorts, the prospective study relied on clinical history that participants themselves reported in a screening survey and a study questionnaire. For ImmuneRACE Cohort 3, a participant was defined as recovered based on two consecutive negative NP/OP PCR tests, clearance by a healthcare professional, or resolution of symptoms. In the prospective study, whole blood, serum and a nasopharyngeal or oropharyngeal swab were collected from each participant by mobile phlebotomists. Additional blood draws and questionnaires over a 2-month period could optionally be provided by prospective study participants. Before DNA extraction, blood samples from the prospective study were shipped at room temperature or frozen.

This TCR was sampled from a woman in her sixties or seventies who had recovered from COVID-19. In this chain, TRBV5-1 is recombined with TRBJ1-4; TRBD1 agrees with 8 junctional bases. The sequenced material came from PBMCs or T cells enriched from blood (not recorded which). CDR3 loop: CASSLGGQGGEKLFF. In nucleotide form, the sequence is TGCGCCAGCAGCTTGGGCGGACAGGGTGGTGAAAAACTGTTTTTT. Where the CDR3 stops, the reference TRBV5-1 and TRBJ1-4 genes take over; the full variable domain is KAGVTQTPRYLIKTRGQQVTLSCSPISGHRSVSWYQQTPGQGLQFLFEYFSETQRNKGNFPGRFSGRQFSNSRSEMNVSTLELGDSALYLCASSLGGQGGEKLFFGSGTQLSVL.